Sequencing of this TCR beta chain was carried out in a study of patients and donors after allogeneic stem cell transplantation. TCRdb re-derived calls from the RT-PCR reads in MiXCR, one entry per CDR3 protein. The sample has a few hundred thousand distinct CDR3 sequences, more than 35% seen once; the top ten hold about 9.9%. Sequenced sample: blood, either unsorted or a sorted T cell fraction (not recorded which). This TCR derives from a human donor who was either an allogeneic HSCT recipient or a stem cell or donor lymphocyte infusion donor (not recorded which). It is not recorded whose cells these are; they may come from a transplant donor.

In DNA form, the CDR3 reads TGTGCCAGCAGAGTCCCCGGGGACTACGAGCAGTACTTC. Its translation is CASRVPGDYEQYF. V is TRBV6-1 and J is TRBJ2-7; tentative D call: TRBD2 (5 bases). V lost 6 bases and J 3 bases, leaving 12 bases between the germline ends. Germline CDR1 reads MNHNS; CDR2 reads SASEGT. The CDR3 spans 13 residues.